A single sample gave rise to the 12 T cell receptor beta chains below, sequenced in a study of OX40 agonist ivuxolimab in advanced cancers. Libraries were prepared by immunoSEQ multiplex PCR; TCRdb keeps only in-frame clonotypes and omits some of them. The sample includes tens of thousands of clones, 81% of them seen just once. The material was CD4+ or CD8+ T cells sorted from blood, obtained in a trial of the OX40 agonist ivuxolimab. The origin of the receptors is an adult with an advanced solid tumor such as melanoma, head and neck, liver or kidney cancer.

V is TRBV28 and J is TRBJ1-5; 8 bases are a match to TRBD1. Germline assignment: CDR1 MDHEN and CDR2 SYDVKM. The length of the CDR3 is 18 residues. With V trimmed by 3 bases and J by 1 base, 11 bases remained unmatched. CDR3 loop: CASSFGTGGGTSNQPQHF. The CDR3 coding sequence is TGTGCCAGCAGTTTTGGCACAGGGGGAGGTACGAGCAATCAGCCCCAGCATTTT.

The table lists this clone with a count of one. The chain joins TRBV7-9 to TRBJ2-7; D is undetermined. Trimming left V 4 bases short and J 3 bases short, with 7 bases between. Germline V gene sequence: CDR1 SEHNR, CDR2 FQNEAQ (reference sequence). There are 12 residues in the CDR3. The CDR3 region is CASSSDYYEQYF. In DNA, the CDR3 is TGTGCCAGCAGCTCGGATTACTACGAGCAGTACTTC.

There are a few counts of this clone. The chain links TRBV6-1 to TRBJ2-3, with TRBD2 identical over 12 bases. This CDR3 is 15 amino acids long. The V and J ends lost 7 bases and 2 bases, in that order; junction bases with no gene match: 4. Germline CDR1 is MNHNS and CDR2 is SASEGT. The CDR3 here is CASTGLAGTTDTQYF. CDR3 nucleotide sequence: TGTGCCAGCACCGGACTAGCGGGGACCACAGATACGCAGTATTTT.

The rearrangement links TRBV11-2 to TRBJ1-4, with D possibly matching TRBD1 (5 bases). Germline CDR1 is SGHAT and CDR2 is FQNNGV. V lost 1 base, J lost 5 bases, and 8 bases lay in between. This CDR3 spans 14 amino acids. The CDR3 bases are TGTGCCAGCAGCTTAGGGACAAGAAATGAAAAACTGTTTTTT. It yields the protein CASSLGTRNEKLFF.

This clone was seen more than once but under ten times. For the CDR3, the DNA is TGCGCCAGCAGCTTGATGGACAGGGCGCAAGAGACCCAGTACTTC. This codes for CASSLMDRAQETQYF. J is TRBJ2-5 and V is TRBV5-1; 8 bases are shared with TRBD1. The CDR3 contains 15 residues. The V gene's germline CDR1 is SGHRS and CDR2 YFSETQ. V was clipped by 1 base and J by 2 bases; unmatched bases: 4.

Points on this clone: This could be a read error, since a much larger clone is one nucleotide away. Other DNA sequences in the sample encode the same CDR3. This chain joins TRBV7-9 and TRBJ1-1; maybe TRBD1 (6 bases). CDR1 is SEHNR, CDR2 FQNEAQ, per germline (reference sequence). The CDR3 spans 12 residues. With 6 bases removed from V and 8 bases from J, the gap between germline ends came to 13 bases. CDR3 sequence reads: CASSTDSLEAFF. The CDR3 bases are TGTGCCAGCAGTACGGACAGCCTCGAAGCTTTCTTT.

The rearrangement links TRBV28 to TRBJ1-4; a weak D match, TRBD1 (5 bases). This CDR3 contains 17 residues. Germline V lookup: CDR1 MDHEN, CDR2 SYDVKM. V dropped 4 bases and J dropped 12 bases, with 27 bases sitting between them. CDR3 nucleotides: TGTGCCAGCAGTTCCTCTACAGGTCCGGGGAGAGCGATGGAACTGTTTTTT. Translating gives CASSSSTGPGRAMELFF.

This chain connects TRBV25-1 to TRBJ2-3; weak D call: TRBD2 (6 bases). Germline V CDR1 and CDR2: MGHDK, SYGVNS. V was pared by 2 bases and J by 1 base, with 7 bases between. This CDR3 is 14 amino acids long. CDR3 nucleotide sequence: TGTGCCAGCAGTGAAGGAGGGCGCACAGATACGCAGTATTTT. Translation: CASSEGGRTDTQYF.

The rearrangement links TRBV7-9 to TRBJ2-7; TRBD2 aligns across 7 bases. Germline V CDR1 and CDR2: SEHNR, FQNEAQ (reference sequence). CDR3 length: 12 residues. With V trimmed by 5 bases and J by 5 bases, 3 bases remained unmatched. The CDR3 loop is CASSATSDEQYF. The CDR3 nucleotides are TGTGCCAGCAGCGCCACTAGCGACGAGCAGTACTTC.

The CDR3 protein is CALAGALNTGELFF. Written as DNA, the CDR3 is TGTGCACTAGCGGGAGCACTGAACACCGGGGAGCTGTTTTTT. The rearrangement links TRBV6-1 to TRBJ2-2, with TRBD2 matching 11 bases. CDR1 MNHNS and CDR2 SASEGT come from the germline V gene. The CDR3 extends over 14 amino acids.

This chain connects TRBV9 to TRBJ1-4, with 7 bases fitting TRBD1. With V trimmed by 4 bases and J by 8 bases, 8 bases remained unmatched. The CDR3 runs 14 residues. The germline V gene encodes CDR1 SGDLS and CDR2 YYNGEE. This chain's CDR3 is CASSPRTGAEKLFF. CDR3 sequence (DNA): TGTGCCAGCAGCCCTCGGACAGGAGCAGAAAAACTGTTTTTT.

The chain joins TRBV6-5 to TRBJ2-1, with TRBD1 matching 8 bases. The CDR3 has 13 amino acids. V dropped 2 bases and J dropped 10; count of bases not matched to a gene: 4. CDR1 MNHEY and CDR2 SVGAGI come from the germline V gene. The CDR3 coding sequence is TGTGCCAGCAGTTACATCAGGGGGCTGGAGCAGTTCTTC. Its translation is CASSYIRGLEQFF.